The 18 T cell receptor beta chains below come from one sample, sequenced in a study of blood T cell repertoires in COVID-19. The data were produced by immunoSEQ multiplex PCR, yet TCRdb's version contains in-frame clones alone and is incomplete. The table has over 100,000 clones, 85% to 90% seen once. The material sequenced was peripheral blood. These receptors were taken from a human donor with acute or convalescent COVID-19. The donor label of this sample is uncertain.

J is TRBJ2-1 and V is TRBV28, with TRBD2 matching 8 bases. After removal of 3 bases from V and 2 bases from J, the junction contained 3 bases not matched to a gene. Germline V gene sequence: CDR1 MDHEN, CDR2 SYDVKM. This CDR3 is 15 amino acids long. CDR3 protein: CASSLGTRAYNEQFF. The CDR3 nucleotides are TGTGCCAGCAGTTTGGGGACTAGGGCCTACAATGAGCAGTTCTTC.

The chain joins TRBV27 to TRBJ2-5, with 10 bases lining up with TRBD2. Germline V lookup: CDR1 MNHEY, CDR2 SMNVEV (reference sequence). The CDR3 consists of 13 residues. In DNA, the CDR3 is TGTGCTACCCAGCGGGAGGGACAAGAGACCCAGTACTTC. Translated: CATQREGQETQYF.

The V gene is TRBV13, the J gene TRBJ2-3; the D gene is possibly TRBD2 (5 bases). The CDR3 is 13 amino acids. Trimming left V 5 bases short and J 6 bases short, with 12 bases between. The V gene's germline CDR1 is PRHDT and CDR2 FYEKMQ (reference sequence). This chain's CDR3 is CASSGTRADTQYF. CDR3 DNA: TGTGCCAGCAGCGGAACTAGGGCGGATACGCAGTATTTT. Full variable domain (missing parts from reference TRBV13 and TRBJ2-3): AAGVIQSPRHLIKEKRETATLKCYPIPRHDTVYWYQQGPGQDPQFLISFYEKMQSDKGSIPDRFSAQQFSDYHSELNMSSLELGDSALYFCASSGTRADTQYFGPGTRLTVL.

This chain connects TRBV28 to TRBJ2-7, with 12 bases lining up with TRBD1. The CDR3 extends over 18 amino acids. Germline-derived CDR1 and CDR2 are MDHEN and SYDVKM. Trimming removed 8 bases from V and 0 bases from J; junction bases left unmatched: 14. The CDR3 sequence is CASATQGQGAGSSYEQYF. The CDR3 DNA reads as TGTGCCAGCGCAACCCAGGGACAGGGGGCTGGTAGCTCCTACGAGCAGTACTTC.

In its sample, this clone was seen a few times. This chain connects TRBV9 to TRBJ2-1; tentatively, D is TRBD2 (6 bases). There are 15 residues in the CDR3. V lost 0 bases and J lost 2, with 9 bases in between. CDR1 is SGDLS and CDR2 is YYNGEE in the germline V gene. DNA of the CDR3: TGTGCCAGCAGCGTAGTAACGGGAGCCTACAATGAGCAGTTCTTC. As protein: CASSVVTGAYNEQFF.

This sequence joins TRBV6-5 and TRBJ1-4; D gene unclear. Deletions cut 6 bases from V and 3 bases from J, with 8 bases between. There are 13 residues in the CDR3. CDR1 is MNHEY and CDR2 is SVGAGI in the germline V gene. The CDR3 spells CASSPTPNEKLFF. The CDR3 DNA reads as TGTGCCAGCAGCCCGACACCTAATGAAAAACTGTTTTTT.

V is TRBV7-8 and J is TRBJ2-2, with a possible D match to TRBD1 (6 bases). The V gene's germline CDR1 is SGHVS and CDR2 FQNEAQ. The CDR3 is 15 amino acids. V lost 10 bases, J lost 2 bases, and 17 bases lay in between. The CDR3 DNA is TGTGCCACCTCGAGGGGGAGTAGAAACACCGGGGAGCTGTTTTTT. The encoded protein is CATSRGSRNTGELFF.

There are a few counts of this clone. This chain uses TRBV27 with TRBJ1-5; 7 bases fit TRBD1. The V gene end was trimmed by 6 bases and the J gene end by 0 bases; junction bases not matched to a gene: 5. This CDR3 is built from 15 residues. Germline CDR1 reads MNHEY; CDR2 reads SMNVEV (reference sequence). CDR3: CASRRQGYSNQPQHF. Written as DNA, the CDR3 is TGTGCCAGCAGACGACAGGGTTATAGCAATCAGCCCCAGCATTTT.

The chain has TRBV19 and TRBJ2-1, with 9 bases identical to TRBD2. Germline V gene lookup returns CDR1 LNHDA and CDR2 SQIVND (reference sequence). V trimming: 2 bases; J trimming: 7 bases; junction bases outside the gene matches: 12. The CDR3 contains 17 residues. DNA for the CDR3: TGTGCCAGTAGTATACCCCCCCTAGCGGGGAGGGGGAATGAGCAGTTCTTC. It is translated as CASSIPPLAGRGNEQFF.

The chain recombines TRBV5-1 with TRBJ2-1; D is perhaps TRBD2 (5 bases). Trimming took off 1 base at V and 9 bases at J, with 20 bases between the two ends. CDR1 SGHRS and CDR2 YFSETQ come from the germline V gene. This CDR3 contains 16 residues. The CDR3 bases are TGCGCCAGCAGCTTGACTTCGGGCAGGAGGTGGGGTGAGCAGTTCTTC. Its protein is CASSLTSGRRWGEQFF.

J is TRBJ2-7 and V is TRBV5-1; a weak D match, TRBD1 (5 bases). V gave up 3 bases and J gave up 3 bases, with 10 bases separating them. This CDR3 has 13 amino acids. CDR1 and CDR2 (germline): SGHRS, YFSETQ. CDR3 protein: CASSSGSYYEQYF. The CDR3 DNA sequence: TGCGCCAGCAGCTCAGGGTCCTACTACGAGCAGTACTTC.

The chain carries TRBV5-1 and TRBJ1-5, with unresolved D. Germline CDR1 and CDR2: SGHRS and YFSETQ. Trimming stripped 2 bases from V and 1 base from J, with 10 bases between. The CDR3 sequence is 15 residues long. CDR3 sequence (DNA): TGCGCCAGCAGCTTCCTGGGAGGGAGCAATCAGCCCCAGCATTTT. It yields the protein CASSFLGGSNQPQHF. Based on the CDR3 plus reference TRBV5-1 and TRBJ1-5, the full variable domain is KAGVTQTPRYLIKTRGQQVTLSCSPISGHRSVSWYQQTPGQGLQFLFEYFSETQRNKGNFPGRFSGRQFSNSRSEMNVSTLELGDSALYLCASSFLGGSNQPQHFGDGTRLSIL.

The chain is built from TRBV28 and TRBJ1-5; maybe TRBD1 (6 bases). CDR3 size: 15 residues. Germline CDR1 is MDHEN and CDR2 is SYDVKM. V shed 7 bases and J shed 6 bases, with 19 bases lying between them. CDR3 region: CASTIMGGQGQPQHF. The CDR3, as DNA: TGTGCCAGCACCATAATGGGGGGGCAGGGTCAGCCCCAGCATTTT.

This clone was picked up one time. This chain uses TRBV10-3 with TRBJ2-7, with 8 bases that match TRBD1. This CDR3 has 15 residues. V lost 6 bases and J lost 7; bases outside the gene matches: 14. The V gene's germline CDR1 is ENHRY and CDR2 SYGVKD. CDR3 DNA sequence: TGTGCCATCAGCCGGACAGGGCCACTCTACGGGGAGCAGTACTTC. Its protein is CAISRTGPLYGEQYF.

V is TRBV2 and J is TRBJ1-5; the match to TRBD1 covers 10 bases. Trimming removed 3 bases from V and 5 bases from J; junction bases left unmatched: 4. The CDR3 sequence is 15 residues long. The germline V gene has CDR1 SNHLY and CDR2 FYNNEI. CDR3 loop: CASSDSGTGDQPQHF. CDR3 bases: TGTGCCAGCAGTGACTCAGGGACAGGGGATCAGCCCCAGCATTTT.

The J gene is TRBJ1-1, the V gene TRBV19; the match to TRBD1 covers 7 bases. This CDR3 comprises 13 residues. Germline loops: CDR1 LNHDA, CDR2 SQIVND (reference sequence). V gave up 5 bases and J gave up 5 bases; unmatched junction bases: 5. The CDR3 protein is CASSVPGGTEAFF. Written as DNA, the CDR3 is TGTGCCAGTAGTGTCCCAGGGGGGACTGAAGCTTTCTTT.

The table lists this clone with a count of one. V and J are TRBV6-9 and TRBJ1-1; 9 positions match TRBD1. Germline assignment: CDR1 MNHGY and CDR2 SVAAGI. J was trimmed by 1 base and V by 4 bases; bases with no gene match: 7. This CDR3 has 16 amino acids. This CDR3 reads CASSCTGGCENTEAFF. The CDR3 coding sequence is TGTGCCAGCAGTTGTACAGGGGGCTGCGAGAACACTGAAGCTTTCTTT.

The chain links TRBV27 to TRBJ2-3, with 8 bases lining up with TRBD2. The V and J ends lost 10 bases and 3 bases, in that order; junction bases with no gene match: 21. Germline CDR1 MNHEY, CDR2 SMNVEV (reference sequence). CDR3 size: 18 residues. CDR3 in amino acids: CATKSRSGGGLGTDTQYF. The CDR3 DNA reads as TGTGCCACTAAAAGCCGCTCGGGGGGGGGCCTTGGGACAGATACGCAGTATTTT.